This T cell receptor beta chain was recorded in a study of cytomegalovirus exposure and HLA in healthy donors. Findings and limits, study-wide: Solely CMV serostatus was available to characterize immune exposure. TCR beta V- and J-gene trimming, according to a later analysis, was linked to a missense DCLRE1C variant.

This clone was detected only once. Its antigen remains unidentified. The CDR3 runs 14 residues. V was trimmed by 1 base and J by 4 bases, leaving 7 bases between them. Germline V gene lookup returns CDR1 LNHNV and CDR2 YYDKDF (reference sequence). It was with 60 Vbeta and 13 Jbeta primers that the PCR ran. The data were produced by immunoSEQ multiplex PCR, yet TCRdb's version contains in-frame clones alone and is incomplete. Seen here are about 70,000 clones, 70% to 75% observed once, and the top ten hold about 10%. Sequences were obtained from PBMCs. This receptor was obtained from a human donor in good health. V is TRBV15 and J is TRBJ1-4; tentatively, D is TRBD1 (5 bases). The CDR3 spells CATSRVGRNEKLFF. Here the CDR3 DNA reads TGTGCCACCAGCAGAGTGGGGCGTAATGAAAAACTGTTTTTT.